The 22 T cell receptor beta chains reported below all come from one sample, sequenced in a study of breast tumors, draining lymph nodes, adjacent tissues listed by TCRdb under 2016. Lymph node samples were obtained from the axillary draining lymph nodes of breast cancer patients. The library relied on multiplex PCR. Instrument used: Illumina HiSeq 2000. In-frame beta chains were kept once TCRdb had trimmed the public reads at Q25 with fastp and called clones with MiXCR. Identical CDR3 protein sequences are pooled into one entry, listed with their most common genes and DNA. Present in this sample are under 150,000 distinct CDR3 sequences, approximately 22% of which were seen just once. The ten largest clones represent around 2.2% of the sample. Material: axillary lymph node tissue. All receptors derive from a female donor with breast cancer. Some clones in this sample may be carry-over from other donors' samples.

At least ten counts were recorded for this clonotype. The V gene is TRBV7-9, the J gene TRBJ2-1; D unresolved. The CDR3 consists of 15 residues. Deletions cut 0 bases from V and 2 bases from J, with 8 bases between. CDR1 and CDR2 from the germline V gene are SEHNR and FQNEAQ (reference sequence). DNA for the CDR3: TGTGCCAGCAGCTTAGCGGGGAACACCTACAATGAGCAGTTCTTC. Its protein product is CASSLAGNTYNEQFF.

This clonotype was observed at least ten times. V gene TRBV7-2 combines with J gene TRBJ1-5; D possibly corresponds to TRBD1 (6 bases). The germline V and J ends were trimmed by 1 base and 5 bases, with 12 bases remaining between them. The CDR3 loop spans 15 amino acids. Germline V gives CDR1 SGHTA, CDR2 FQGNSA. The CDR3 reads CASSLGLGGHQPQHF. CDR3 bases: TGTGCCAGCAGCTTAGGACTTGGGGGGCATCAGCCCCAGCATTTT.

This clonotype was counted many times. The chain recombines TRBV10-3 with TRBJ2-7, with D unresolved. Deletions cut 3 bases from V and 0 bases from J, with 15 bases between. This CDR3 has 16 amino acids. Germline V gives CDR1 ENHRY, CDR2 SYGVKD. DNA of the CDR3: TGTGCCATCAGTGACCCTACGGCACACAGCTCCTACGAGCAGTACTTC. Amino acids: CAISDPTAHSSYEQYF.

This clonotype was found many times. The V call is TRBV5-4, the J call TRBJ2-3; TRBD2 matches at 13 bases. J gave up 3 bases and V 5 bases, and 6 bases lay outside the gene matches. Germline V lookup: CDR1 SGHNT, CDR2 YYREEE (reference sequence). The CDR3 contains 16 residues. The CDR3: CASRPGLAGPTDTQYF. Written as DNA, the CDR3 is TGTGCCAGCAGACCGGGACTAGCGGGACCTACAGATACGCAGTATTTT.

To note about this clonotype: One end of the junction fails to match germline, which may point to a read error. The chain joins TRBV7-8 to TRBJ2-2, with 7 positions matching TRBD2. CDR1 and CDR2 from the germline V gene are SGHVS and FQNEAQ. CDR3 length equals 14 residues. The DNA of the CDR3 is TGTGCCAGCAGCTTAGGACTCCCTGGGGGGGGGCTGTTTTTT. It translates to CASSLGLPGGGLFF. Drawing the rest from reference TRBV7-8 and TRBJ2-2, the complete variable domain is GAGVSQSPRYKVAKRGQDVALRCDPISGHVSLFWYQQALGQGPEFLTYFQNEAQLDKSGLPSDRFFAERPEGSVSTLKIQRTQQEDSAVYLCASSLGLPGGGLFFGEGSRLTVL.

The V call is TRBV11-2, the J call TRBJ2-5; possibly TRBD1 or TRBD2 for D (5 bases each). V lost 5 bases and J lost 4, with 23 bases in between. Germline V gives CDR1 SGHAT, CDR2 FQNNGV. The CDR3 has 17 amino acids. The CDR3 DNA follows: TGTGCCAGCAGCCCGACAGAGGGTATAGGCTTGGCAGAGACCCAGTACTTC. Translating gives CASSPTEGIGLAETQYF.

V is TRBV7-4 and J is TRBJ2-7; a weak D match, TRBD2 (7 bases). V was pared by 5 bases and J by 7 bases, with 36 bases between. The CDR3 covers 20 residues. CDR1 and CDR2 (germline): SGHVT, SQSDAQ. The CDR3 nucleotides read TGTGCCAGCAGCCCAGCGGAAAGCCGAGAACCTCTAGGGGGGGGAGATGAGCAGTACTTC. Translation gives CASSPAESREPLGGGDEQYF.

The chain has TRBV28 and TRBJ2-1, with 7 bases that match TRBD2. Trimming at V came to 5 bases and at J to 3 bases, leaving 10 bases not matched to a gene. The length of the CDR3 is 16 residues. The germline CDR1 and CDR2 sequences are MDHEN and SYDVKM. The CDR3 DNA reads TGTGCCAGCAGTCCCCCTCGGATAGCGGGCTACAATGAGCAGTTCTTC. Protein: CASSPPRIAGYNEQFF.

The V call is TRBV5-6, the J call TRBJ2-7; TRBD2 agrees at 9 bases. Germline assignment: CDR1 SGHDT and CDR2 YYEEEE. The CDR3 length is 16 residues. V shed 0 bases and J 5 bases; nucleotides not matched to a gene: 9. The CDR3 nucleotides read TGTGCCAGCAGCTTGGGGCTAGCGGGGTCCCAAAACGAGCAGTACTTC. It yields the protein CASSLGLAGSQNEQYF.

This clonotype was seen many times. The chain employs TRBV12-3 or TRBV12-4 and TRBJ2-2; a weak D match, TRBD2 (6 bases). Trimming shortened V by 3 bases and J by 2 bases, and 10 bases separated the two germline ends. CDR3 size: 15 residues. The CDR3 region is CASSFVSGNTGELFF. In DNA, the CDR3 is TGTGCCAGCAGTTTCGTTAGCGGCAACACCGGGGAGCTGTTTTTT.

This clonotype was seen many times. The gene calls are TRBV19 and TRBJ2-1, with TRBD2 matching over 13 bases. J lost 6 bases, V lost 4 bases, and 9 bases had no gene match. The germline V gene encodes CDR1 LNHDA and CDR2 SQIVND (reference sequence). This CDR3 is built from 17 residues. The CDR3 is CASSRTSGSVHGNEQFF. Written as DNA, the CDR3 is TGTGCCAGTAGTAGGACTAGCGGGAGTGTACATGGCAATGAGCAGTTCTTC.

This clonotype occurred many times. The V call is TRBV11-2, the J call TRBJ2-7, with 7 bases aligning to TRBD1. The CDR3 consists of 13 residues. The germline CDR1 and CDR2 sequences are SGHAT and FQNNGV. V shed 1 base, J shed 6 bases, and the junction held 3 bases outside the gene matches. The CDR3 DNA reads TGTGCCAGCAGCTTAGTCCACAGGGGCGAGCAGTACTTC. Its translation is CASSLVHRGEQYF.

There are many counts of this clonotype. The gene calls are TRBV5-1 and TRBJ2-3; TRBD2 might be the D (6 bases). The CDR3 contains 16 residues. V lost 1 base, J lost 2 bases, and 14 bases lay in between. Germline values: CDR1 SGHRS, CDR2 YFSETQ. CDR3 region: CASSLSSGLNTDTQYF. For the CDR3, the DNA is TGCGCCAGCAGCTTGAGTTCCGGACTAAACACAGATACGCAGTATTTT.

As regards this clonotype: This may be a read error: a much more frequent sequence differs by one nucleotide. V usage is TRBV4-1 and J usage is TRBJ2-2; 9 positions match TRBD1. Germline values: CDR1 MGHRA, CDR2 YSYEKL. The CDR3 sequence is 16 residues long. CDR3 sequence: CASSQVQGADTEELFF. The CDR3 bases are TGCGCCAGCAGCCAAGTACAGGGGGCGGACACCGAGGAGCTGTTTTTT.

This clonotype appeared many times. The chain has TRBV6-1 and TRBJ1-2; 8 bases are a match to TRBD1. The V gene's germline CDR1 is MNHNS and CDR2 SASEGT. The CDR3 has 15 amino acids. Unmatched junction bases numbered 13, after V lost 7 bases and J lost 6 bases. CDR3 loop: CASTTTRTGSNGYTF. For the CDR3, the DNA is TGTGCCAGCACCACTACGAGGACAGGGTCTAATGGCTACACCTTC.

This clonotype was picked up many times. The J gene is TRBJ2-7, the V gene TRBV27; D assignment may be TRBD1 or TRBD2 (5 bases each). Germline V gene sequence: CDR1 MNHEY, CDR2 SMNVEV (reference sequence). The CDR3 loop spans 16 amino acids. V was clipped by 2 bases and J by 0 bases, with 14 bases between them. CDR3 DNA sequence: TGTGCCAGCAGTTTAATTGGGACCCATAGCTCCTACGAGCAGTACTTC. Translating it yields CASSLIGTHSSYEQYF.

At least ten counts were recorded for this clonotype. V is TRBV5-8 and J is TRBJ2-3; 7 nucleotides line up with TRBD1. The length of the CDR3 is 13 residues. Germline assignment: CDR1 SGHTS and CDR2 YDEGEE. Trimming at V came to 6 bases and at J to 4 bases, leaving 5 bases not matched to a gene. The CDR3: CASNRQGSDTQYF. CDR3 sequence (DNA): TGTGCCAGCAACAGACAGGGTTCAGATACGCAGTATTTT. The whole variable domain, filled in from reference TRBV5-8 and TRBJ2-3, reads EAGVTQSPTHLIKTRGQQATLRCSPISGHTSVYWYQQALGLGLQFLLWYDEGEERNRGNFPPRFSGRQFPNYSSELNVNALELEDSALYLCASNRQGSDTQYFGPGTRLTVL.

This clonotype was detected a few times. A clone one base away is much larger, so this may be a read error. V is TRBV7-2 and J is TRBJ2-1; D unresolved. Germline V gene sequence: CDR1 SGHTA, CDR2 FQGNSA. The CDR3 spans 13 residues. Trimming took off 1 base at V and 12 bases at J, with 13 bases between the two ends. CDR3 bases: TGTGCCAGCAGCTTAGACGGGCAAACCGGGCAGTTCTTC. Translation: CASSLDGQTGQFF.

At least ten counts were recorded for this clonotype. The rearrangement links TRBV7-9 to TRBJ1-6; 7 bases match TRBD1. CDR3 length equals 15 residues. Trimming at V came to 5 bases and at J to 6 bases, leaving 7 bases not matched to a gene. Germline V gene data show CDR1 as SEHNR and CDR2 as FQNEAQ (reference sequence). CDR3 sequence: CASSPRTGSNSPLHF. The DNA for the CDR3 is TGTGCCAGCAGCCCCAGGACAGGATCTAATTCACCCCTCCACTTT.

Many counts were recorded for this clonotype. The rearrangement links TRBV24-1 to TRBJ2-3, with a possible D match to TRBD2 (6 bases). Trimming cost V 4 bases and J 5 bases, with 15 bases left between them. Germline V gives CDR1 KGHDR, CDR2 SFDVKD. The CDR3 covers 15 residues. The CDR3 nucleotides read TGTGCCACCAGTGACCCCGGAGAAGCGGGAGATACGCAGTATTTT. It encodes CATSDPGEAGDTQYF.

In its sample, this clonotype was seen many times. The V gene is TRBV10-2, the J gene TRBJ2-3; 9 nucleotides line up with TRBD2. Germline V CDR1 and CDR2: WSHSY, SAAADI. The CDR3 runs to 14 residues. Losses at the gene ends were 10 bases for V and 1 base for J; bases not matched to a gene: 6. CDR3 sequence: CATRASGGTDTQYF. For the CDR3, the DNA is TGCGCCACCCGCGCTAGCGGGGGCACAGATACGCAGTATTTT.

This clonotype came up many times. The chain employs TRBV11-3 and TRBJ2-1; D unclear. The V end was cut by 1 base, the J end by 6 bases, with 13 bases between. The CDR3 runs 15 residues. Germline CDR1 is SGHNT and CDR2 is YENEEA. The DNA of the CDR3 is TGTGCCAGCAGCTTAGGGCCATTTGACGGCAATGAGCAGTTCTTC. It encodes CASSLGPFDGNEQFF.